This T cell receptor (beta chain) was recorded in a study of cytomegalovirus exposure and HLA in healthy donors. The germline V gene has CDR1 WNHNN and CDR2 SYGVQD (reference sequence). V was pared by 0 bases and J by 8 bases, with 6 bases of the junction left unmatched. There are 16 residues in the CDR3. PCR amplification relied on 60 Vbeta primers (plus 13 Jbeta primers). This table comes from immunoSEQ multiplex PCR, and its TCRdb copy is limited to in-frame clones, with some not included. This table holds about 220,000 clones, about 70% found once. This TCR came from a woman between 25 and 40 years old in good health and CMV-seronegative. The material sequenced was PBMCs. This chain uses TRBV10-1 with TRBJ2-1, with TRBD2 identical over 11 bases. The CDR3 here is CASSESTSGVGDEQFF. CDR3 in DNA: TGCGCCAGCAGTGAGTCGACTAGCGGGGTGGGCGATGAGCAGTTCTTC.